Below, one T cell receptor (beta chain) is given with its context. The antigen remains unidentified. CDR1 GTSNPN and CDR2 SVGIG come from the germline V gene (reference sequence). The CDR3 consists of 15 residues. V lost 4 bases, J lost 2 bases, and 9 bases stayed unmatched. This entry comes from a study of brain T cells in children with intractable seizures. Overall study results and limits: Only CDR3 sequence similarity suggested viral specificity, without known HCMV serostatus. Absence of clones before surgery may stem from lower sequencing depth.

Time point: blood from clinic visit 5 months post-surgery; TSC patient then seizure free. Sequencing was limited to surgery cases with top T cell transcript signatures in brain tissue. TCRdb keeps only in-frame clones here, not all; method: immunoSEQ multiplex PCR. The sample has 340,000 or so clones, over 90% seen once. The origin of this receptor is a boy under two years old with tuberous sclerosis and intractable seizures. Sequencing was performed on peripheral blood, taken about 5 months after surgery. The chain couples TRBV30 to TRBJ2-3, with TRBD1 matching 7 bases. Here the CDR3 reads CAWNDQTGPTDTQYF. CDR3 DNA: TGTGCCTGGAACGACCAGACAGGGCCCACAGATACGCAGTATTTT. Full variable domain (missing parts from reference TRBV30 and TRBJ2-3): SQTIHQWPATLVQPVGSPLSLECTVEGTSNPNLYWYRQAAGRGLQLLFYSVGIGQISSEVPQNLSASRPQDRQFILSSKKLLLSDSGFYLCAWNDQTGPTDTQYFGPGTRLTVL.